The present TCR beta chain was sequenced within a study of blood T cell repertoires in COVID-19. Study-wide context: There were acute and convalescent COVID-19 samples, and they came from the United States, Italy and Spain. Sample material is recorded as cDNA or gDNA derived from T cells, B-cell-depleted T cells, or PBMCs.

How the authors handled the data: For nucleated cells, counts were estimated from reference gene primer amplification. Data came from immunoSEQ multiplex PCR; TCRdb stores just in-frame clones and leaves some out. V and J calls and clone size are given by that table; D and trimming were obtained from the DNA. The data show 200,000 to 300,000 clones, approximately 83% seen once. The V end lost 1 base, the J end lost 1 base, and 8 bases lay between the germline ends. There are 14 residues in the CDR3. Germline CDR1 reads SGHRS; CDR2 reads YFSETQ. The V gene is TRBV5-1, the J gene TRBJ2-5, with TRBD1 as a possible D gene (5 bases). Material: peripheral blood. The clonotype was recovered from a woman older than 75 with acute or convalescent COVID-19. As DNA, the CDR3 is TGCGCCAGCAGCTTGATAGGGGCCCAAGAGACCCAGTACTTC. This translates into CASSLIGAQETQYF.